The 2 T cell receptor beta chains given below trace back to one sample, sequenced in a study of T cell clones after liver transplantation (dated by TCRdb to between 2018 and 2020). The library was built by means of the immunoSEQ multiplex PCR assay. TCRdb obtained this table from immuneACCESS and retained in-frame rearrangements with V and J assigned. These tables miss some clones; where compared with another copy, unresolved V genes account for less than half of the shortfall, and the remainder is unexplained. This sample has around 120,000 clones in its table, and around nine tenths of those were observed once. Approximately 0.78% of the sample lies in the top ten. Sequenced material: CD4+ T cells from blood, taken 12 months after liver transplant. These receptors were taken from a human patient who received a liver transplant. Where a transplant has occurred, the graft donor may have supplied some of the T cells.

The V and J genes are TRBV5-1 and TRBJ2-2; maybe TRBD1 (5 bases). Trimming took 1 base from V and 2 from J, leaving 18 bases between them. Germline V lookup: CDR1 SGHRS, CDR2 YFSETQ. This CDR3 is built from 18 residues. CDR3 loop: CASSLTPQGLGNTGELFF. The CDR3 bases are TGCGCCAGCAGCTTGACCCCCCAGGGTCTCGGAAACACCGGGGAGCTGTTTTTT. Drawing the rest from reference TRBV5-1 and TRBJ2-2, the complete variable domain is KAGVTQTPRYLIKTRGQQVTLSCSPISGHRSVSWYQQTPGQGLQFLFEYFSETQRNKGNFPGRFSGRQFSNSRSEMNVSTLELGDSALYLCASSLTPQGLGNTGELFFGEGSRLTVL.

This sequence joins TRBV7-2 and TRBJ1-1; D is ambiguous. The CDR3 runs 14 residues. CDR1 SGHTA and CDR2 FQGNSA come from the germline V gene. V dropped 5 bases and J dropped 1 base, with 11 bases sitting between them. The CDR3, as DNA: TGTGCCAGCAGCCGAGGGAGGGCGAACACTGAAGCTTTCTTT. This sequence encodes CASSRGRANTEAFF.